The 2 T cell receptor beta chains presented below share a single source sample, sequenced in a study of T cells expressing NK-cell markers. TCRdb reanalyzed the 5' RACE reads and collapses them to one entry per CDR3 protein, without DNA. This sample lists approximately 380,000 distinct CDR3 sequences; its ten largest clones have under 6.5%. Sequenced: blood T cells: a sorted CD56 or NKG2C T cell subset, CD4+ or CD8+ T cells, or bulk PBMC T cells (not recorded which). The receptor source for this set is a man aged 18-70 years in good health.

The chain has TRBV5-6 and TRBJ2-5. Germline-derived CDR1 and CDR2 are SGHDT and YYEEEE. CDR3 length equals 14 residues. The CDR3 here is CASSLSLAEETQYF. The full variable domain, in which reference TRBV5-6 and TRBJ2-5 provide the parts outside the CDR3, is DAGVTQSPTHLIKTRGQQVTLRCSPKSGHDTVSWYQQALGQGPQFIFQYYEEEERQRGNFPDRFSGHQFPNYSSELNVNALLLGDSALYLCASSLSLAEETQYFGPGTRLLVL.

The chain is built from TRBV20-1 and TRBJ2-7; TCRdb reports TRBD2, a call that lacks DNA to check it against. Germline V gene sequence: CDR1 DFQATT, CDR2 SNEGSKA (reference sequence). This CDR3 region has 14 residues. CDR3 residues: CSAPLRGSSYEQYF.